This TCR beta chain derives from a study of T cells expressing NK-cell markers. This CDR3 is built from 12 residues. Germline loops: CDR1 ENHRY, CDR2 SYGVKD. General study results and limits: Whether the expanded NKG2C+ T cell clones recognized HCMV remained unclear. As a fraction of CD8+ T cells, dominant NKG2C+ clonotypes reached roughly 1.0-7.0% in six or seven donors.

Concerning this clonotype itself: What it binds is unknown.

5'RACE template switching built TCR beta cDNA with unique molecular identifiers. TCRdb re-called the 5' RACE reads and shows each CDR3 protein once, DNA omitted. The sample's table shows some 280,000 distinct CDR3 sequences. This TCR came from a man aged 18 to 30 in good health. The sample was blood T cells: a sorted CD56 or NKG2C T cell subset, CD4+ or CD8+ T cells, or bulk PBMC T cells (not recorded which). The chain joins TRBV10-3 to TRBJ2-7; the D gene TCRdb calls, TRBD2, cannot be checked with no DNA. The CDR3: CASRGSQNEQYF.